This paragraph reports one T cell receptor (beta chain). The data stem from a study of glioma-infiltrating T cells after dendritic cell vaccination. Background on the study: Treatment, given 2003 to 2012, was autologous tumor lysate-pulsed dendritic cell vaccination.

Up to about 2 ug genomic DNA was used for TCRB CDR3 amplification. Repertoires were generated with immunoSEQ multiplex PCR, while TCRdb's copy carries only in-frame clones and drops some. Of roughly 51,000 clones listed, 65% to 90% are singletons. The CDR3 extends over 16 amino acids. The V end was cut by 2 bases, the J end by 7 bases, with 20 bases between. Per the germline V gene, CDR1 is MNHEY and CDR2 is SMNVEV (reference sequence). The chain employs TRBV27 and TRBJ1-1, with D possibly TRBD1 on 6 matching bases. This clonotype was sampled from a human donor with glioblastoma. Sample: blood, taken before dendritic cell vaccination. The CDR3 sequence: CASSLDSSRTGSEAFF. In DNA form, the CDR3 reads TGTGCCAGCAGTTTAGATTCGAGCCGCACAGGGAGTGAAGCTTTCTTT.